Below, one T cell receptor (beta chain) is given with its context. No antigen is known for it. This CDR3 is 14 amino acids long. Germline assignment: CDR1 SGHDT and CDR2 YYEEEE. Trimming cost V 1 base and J 8 bases; bases outside gene matches: 3. The sample belongs to a study of CD8+ T cells in alopecia areata. General study findings and limits: Between patients, shared TCR sequences were less clear than in mice. This was possibly due in part to HLA diversity in the patient population.

Following extraction, RNA underwent reverse transcription to cDNA, which served as the sequencing template. Sequenced by immunoSEQ multiplex PCR; TCRdb stores in-frame clones only, minus some. The table lists under 300,000 clones, about 68% of them singletons. The source was CD4+ T cells sorted from blood, collected at week 0. This receptor was obtained from a human donor with alopecia areata. The chain carries TRBV5-6 and TRBJ1-6; 7 bases fit TRBD1. The CDR3 spells CASSLSGGDSPLHF. CDR3 nucleotides: TGTGCCAGCAGCTTGTCAGGGGGTGATTCACCCCTCCACTTT.